These 9 T cell receptor beta chains share one sample of origin, sequenced in a study of blood T cell repertoires in COVID-19. Using immunoSEQ multiplex PCR, the repertoire was profiled, and TCRdb retains in-frame clones only, with some absent. The table lists around 300,000 clones, about four fifths of them singletons. Sequencing was done on a sample of peripheral blood. The receptor set was obtained from a woman between 45 and 65 years old who had recovered from COVID-19.

This clone appeared once. The V call is TRBV19, the J call TRBJ1-2, with TRBD1 identical over 9 bases. CDR1 is LNHDA, CDR2 SQIVND, per germline (reference sequence). This CDR3 comprises 15 residues. After removal of 4 bases from V and 4 bases from J, the junction contained 7 bases not matched to a gene. The CDR3 sequence: CASSTQGAFGYGYTF. CDR3 DNA: TGTGCCAGTAGTACACAGGGGGCCTTTGGCTATGGCTACACCTTC. Full variable domain (outside the CDR3, taken from reference TRBV19 and TRBJ1-2): DGGITQSPKYLFRKEGQNVTLSCEQNLNHDAMYWYRQDPGQGLRLIYYSQIVNDFQKGDIAEGYSVSREKKESFPLTVTSAQKNPTAFYLCASSTQGAFGYGYTFGSGTRLTVV.

CDR3 residues: CASGDNSNEKLFF. The CDR3 DNA follows: TGCGCCAGCGGGGACAACTCGAATGAAAAACTGTTTTTT. The V call is TRBV5-1, the J call TRBJ1-4; D may be TRBD1 (6 bases). Germline V gene lookup returns CDR1 SGHRS and CDR2 YFSETQ. V lost 7 bases, J lost 5 bases, and 12 bases lay in between. The CDR3 is 13 residues long.

The V gene is TRBV27, the J gene TRBJ2-1, with a weak D call TRBD1 (5 bases). V lost 1 base and J 10 bases, leaving 17 bases between the germline ends. Germline assignment: CDR1 MNHEY and CDR2 SMNVEV (reference sequence). The CDR3 sequence is 15 residues long. The CDR3 bases are TGTGCCAGCAGTTTATATCAGGGCGCGATAAGGGAGCAGTTCTTC. Protein sequence: CASSLYQGAIREQFF.

The chain recombines TRBV12-3 or TRBV12-4 with TRBJ1-2, with TRBD1 matching 9 bases. There are 13 residues in the CDR3. V lost 5 bases and J lost 8; bases outside the gene matches: 6. This chain's CDR3 is CASSRTGDWGYTF. Here the CDR3 DNA reads TGTGCCAGCAGTCGGACAGGGGATTGGGGCTACACCTTC.

This clone has just a few counts. The chain uses TRBV3-1 (or the pseudogene TRBV3-2) and TRBJ1-4; D is possibly TRBD1 (6 bases). Germline values: CDR1 LGHDT, CDR2 YNNKEL (reference sequence). CDR3 length: 16 amino acids. The germline V and J ends were trimmed by 0 bases and 4 bases, with 12 bases remaining between them. CDR3 DNA sequence: TGTGCCAGCAGCCAAGATCGGACAGATGATAATGAAAAACTGTTTTTT. Protein product: CASSQDRTDDNEKLFF.

The chain employs TRBV27 and TRBJ2-1; possible D gene TRBD2, 5 bases. The CDR3 spans 15 residues. Trimming pared 3 bases from V and 5 bases from J, leaving 14 bases between. Germline CDR1 reads MNHEY; CDR2 reads SMNVEV (reference sequence). DNA for the CDR3: TGTGCCAGCAGTTTTTTTAGTGGGAGTGACAATGAGCAGTTCTTC. It translates to CASSFFSGSDNEQFF.

The J gene is TRBJ1-1, the V gene TRBV27; possible D gene TRBD1, 6 bases. Germline V gives CDR1 MNHEY, CDR2 SMNVEV (reference sequence). This CDR3 spans 14 amino acids. Trimming left V 3 bases short and J 1 base short, with 9 bases between. CDR3 amino acids: CASSFSRGNTEAFF. CDR3 DNA: TGTGCCAGCAGTTTTTCCAGGGGGAACACTGAAGCTTTCTTT.

The genes are TRBV6-5 and TRBJ1-2; maybe TRBD1 (5 bases). Trimming pared 7 bases from V and 4 bases from J, leaving 13 bases between. Germline assignment: CDR1 MNHEY and CDR2 SVGAGI. CDR3 size: 13 residues. The CDR3 DNA follows: TGTGCCAGCACCGGGGGGGAGACCTATGGCTACACCTTC. Protein: CASTGGETYGYTF.

The CDR3 loop reads CASSLETGRTDTQYF. CDR3 nucleotides: TGTGCCAGCAGCTTGGAGACAGGGAGGACAGATACGCAGTATTTT. The chain recombines TRBV5-4 with TRBJ2-3, with D possibly TRBD1 on 7 matching bases. CDR1 is SGHNT and CDR2 is YYREEE in the germline V gene (reference sequence). The CDR3 contains 15 residues. Trimming cost V 0 bases and J 3 bases, with 11 bases left between them.